The rows below give T cell receptor beta chains drawn from one sample of a study of identifying expanded T cells in peripheral blood. Assay: immunoSEQ multiplex PCR; the TCRdb copy retains only in-frame clones and omits some. The sample includes fewer than 65,000 clones, roughly 86% of them seen just once. Input material: blood. Source of these receptors: a person aged 18-70 years in good health. The CDR3 runs from the conserved cysteine through the conserved F or W. The D gene is left open where the match is weak. Clone size is shown for a subset of rows, as once, few, many or a class of expanded clone.

d_call j_call clone_size v_call cdr3_aa cdr3_nt
TRBD1 TRBJ1-1 - TRBV7-9 CASKLGTGRYTEAFF TGTGCCAGCAAGTTGGGGACAGGGAGGTACACTGAAGCTTTCTTT
- TRBJ2-7 - TRBV5-6 CASSLVEGNFVYEQYF TGTGCCAGCAGCTTGGTCGAAGGCAACTTCGTATACGAGCAGTACTTC
- TRBJ2-1 - TRBV5-1 CASSLGQPYNEQFF TGCGCCAGCAGCTTGGGACAGCCCTACAATGAGCAGTTCTTC
- TRBJ2-1 - TRBV5-1 CASSLVRGEQFF TGCGCCAGCAGCTTGGTTCGGGGTGAGCAGTTCTTC
- TRBJ1-1 once TRBV9 CASSVIGSLNTEAFF TGTGCCAGCAGCGTTATCGGGAGCCTGAACACTGAAGCTTTCTTT
- TRBJ1-2 few TRBV6-5 CASTPKPDSGYGYTF TGTGCCAGCACCCCTAAACCGGATAGTGGCTATGGCTACACCTTC
- TRBJ1-6 few TRBV6-1 CASQQGEYSPLHF TGTGCCAGCCAACAGGGAGAATATTCACCCCTCCACTTT
- TRBJ2-2 - TRBV5-5 CASSLREAAATGELFF TGTGCCAGCAGCTTAAGGGAGGCCGCGGCCACCGGGGAGCTGTTTTTT
- TRBJ1-1 once TRBV2 CASNTGRVNTEAFF TGTGCCAGCAATACCGGCAGGGTTAACACTGAAGCTTTCTTT
- TRBJ2-5 once TRBV18 CASSRKDRETQYF TGTGCCAGCTCACGGAAAGACAGGGAGACCCAGTACTTC
- TRBJ1-5 - TRBV28 CASSLLGIQPQHF TGTGCCAGCAGTTTGTTGGGTATCCAACCCCAGCATTTT
TRBD1 TRBJ2-7 - TRBV14 CASSQEQGAGYEQYF TGTGCCAGCAGCCAAGAACAGGGGGCAGGGTACGAGCAGTACTTC
- TRBJ1-1 - TRBV4-1 CASSQSPTGLYTEAFF TGCGCCAGCAGCCAATCACCGACAGGATTATACACTGAAGCTTTCTTT
TRBD1 TRBJ2-2 - TRBV11-2 CASSTLGQDTGELFF TGTGCCAGCAGCACCTTGGGACAGGACACCGGGGAGCTGTTTTTT
TRBD1 TRBJ1-4 - TRBV28 CASSFNAPGQGNEKLFF TGTGCCAGCAGTTTTAATGCGCCGGGACAGGGGAATGAAAAACTGTTTTTT
TRBD2 TRBJ2-1 - TRBV7-3 CASSTSGLAGNNEQFF TGTGCCAGCAGCACCTCGGGACTAGCGGGTAACAATGAGCAGTTCTTC
- TRBJ1-6 - TRBV9 CASSGRGGEGNSPLHF TGTGCCAGCAGCGGCCGGGGAGGGGAAGGGAATTCACCCCTCCACTTT
TRBD2 TRBJ2-7 - TRBV13 CASSSSGRAEQYF TGTGCCAGCAGCTCTAGCGGGAGGGCCGAGCAGTACTTC
- TRBJ2-1 - TRBV6-1 CASSEAGRGFYNEQFF TGTGCCAGCAGTGAAGCTGGCAGGGGCTTCTACAATGAGCAGTTCTTC
- TRBJ2-5 - TRBV20-1 CSAYPKETQYF TGCAGTGCCTACCCCAAAGAGACCCAGTACTTC
- TRBJ1-1 - TRBV6-5 CASRPFRVNTEAFF TGTGCCAGCAGGCCATTCAGGGTTAACACTGAAGCTTTCTTT
TRBD1 TRBJ2-2 - TRBV11-2 CASSPLRQGAATGELFF TGTGCCAGCAGCCCCCTTCGACAGGGGGCGGCCACCGGGGAGCTGTTTTTT